This is a list of T cell receptor beta chains from one sample in a study of blood T cells in healthy people across ages. TCRdb redid the calling of the 5' RACE reads with MiXCR, one entry per CDR3 protein. Seen here are about 1.1 million distinct CDR3 sequences, roughly two fifths observed once, and the top ten hold around 13%. Material for sequencing was blood. These receptors were taken from a man aged 18-30 years in good health. Each CDR3 is given with its conserved first and last residue. D genes are given only for firm matches. For some rows the clone size is stated as once, few or many, or as a class when expanded; others skip it.

cdr3_aa	cdr3_nt	clone_size	d_call	v_call	j_call
CATTVQGRSSTDTQYF	TGTGCCACCACAGTTCAGGGTCGCTCTAGCACAGATACGCAGTATTTT	few	.	TRBV7-9	TRBJ2-3
CASRRRGTGLYNQPQHF	TGTGCCAGCAGACGCCGGGGGACAGGCCTTTATAATCAGCCCCAGCATTTT	.	TRBD1	TRBV6-2/TRBV6-3	TRBJ1-5
CASSRGGTRNQAFF	TGCGCCAGCAGCAGGGGGGGGACAAGGAATCAAGCTTTCTTT	.	.	TRBV5-1	TRBJ1-1
CASSQDRGRQPQHF	TGCGCCAGCAGCCAGGACAGGGGGCGTCAGCCCCAGCATTTT	.	TRBD1	TRBV4-3	TRBJ1-5
CASRGGSLYNEQFF	TGTGCCAGCAGGGGAGGCAGTCTTTACAATGAGCAGTTCTTC	.	.	TRBV6-6	TRBJ2-1
CASSQGTNRRTNEKLFF	TGTGCCAGCAGCCAAGGGACAAATCGTAGGACTAATGAAAAACTGTTTTTT	.	.	TRBV3-1	TRBJ1-4
CASSLAWARKTQYF	TGTGCCAGCAGTTTAGCGTGGGCCCGGAAGACCCAGTACTTC	.	.	TRBV27	TRBJ2-5
CATAREGNTDTQYF	TGTGCCACCGCCCGGGAGGGAAACACAGATACGCAGTATTTT	few	TRBD2	TRBV2	TRBJ2-3
CASSEWGTPNTGELFF	TGTGCCAGCAGTGAATGGGGGACACCGAACACCGGGGAGCTGTTTTTT	few	.	TRBV28	TRBJ2-2
CASSLLGADAVGYTF	TGCGCCAGCAGCCTCCTCGGTGCGGATGCTGTTGGCTACACCTTC	few	.	TRBV4-1	TRBJ1-2
CASRIGQVGGLFF	TGTGCCAGCAGGATTGGACAGGTCGGGGGACTGTTTTTT	few	.	TRBV21-1	TRBJ1-4
CASSWTRGPSSTDTQYF	TGTGCCAGCAGTTGGACCAGGGGGCCATCTAGCACAGATACGCAGTATTTT	.	TRBD1	TRBV6-6	TRBJ2-3
CASSQERFTDTQYF	TGTGCCAGCAGCCAAGAGAGATTCACAGATACGCAGTATTTT	.	.	TRBV4-2	TRBJ2-3
CSARGKQGTYEQYF	TGCAGTGCTAGAGGAAAACAGGGAACCTACGAGCAGTACTTC	.	.	TRBV20-1	TRBJ2-7
CAISGTFRQIPWEQYF	TGTGCCATCAGCGGGACCTTTCGACAGATACCTTGGGAGCAGTACTTC	.	.	TRBV10-3	TRBJ2-5
CASSVTSGGAGEQYF	TGTGCCAGCAGTGTAACTAGCGGGGGGGCAGGTGAGCAGTACTTC	.	TRBD2	TRBV12-3/TRBV12-4	TRBJ2-7
CASSQANQGGETQYF	TGTGCCAGCAGCCAAGCGAATCAGGGTGGAGAGACCCAGTACTTC	.	.	TRBV3-1	TRBJ2-5
CASSQDALEGGEINEQFF	TGCGCCAGCAGCCAAGATGCCCTCGAGGGCGGGGAAATAAATGAGCAGTTCTTC	once	.	TRBV4-1	TRBJ2-1
CASSGAEQFF	TGTGCCAGCAGCGGCGCGGAGCAGTTCTTC	.	.	TRBV7-9	TRBJ2-1
CSAQWIRQGSGSYEQYF	TGCAGTGCCCAATGGATTAGACAGGGCTCCGGATCCTACGAGCAGTACTTC	.	TRBD1	TRBV20-1	TRBJ2-7
CASGEYRRVPYEQYF	TGTGCCAGCGGGGAATATAGACGGGTGCCCTACGAGCAGTACTTC	.	.	TRBV12-3/TRBV12-4	TRBJ2-7
CSASPSSLEQFF	TGCAGTGCTAGCCCCTCCAGTCTAGAGCAGTTCTTC	few	.	TRBV20-1	TRBJ2-1
CASSLYAGANTEAFF	TGTGCCAGCAGCTTGTATGCGGGGGCGAACACTGAAGCTTTCTTT	.	.	TRBV11-3	TRBJ1-1
CASSYSTTGNYGYTF	TGTGCCAGCAGTTACTCGACGACAGGGAACTATGGCTACACCTTC	.	TRBD1	TRBV6-6	TRBJ1-2
CSATWTGGYEKLFF	TGCAGTGCTACTTGGACAGGGGGATATGAAAAACTGTTTTTT	.	TRBD1	TRBV20-1	TRBJ1-4
CASSLPSGGASTDTQYF	TGCGCCAGCAGCTTACCTAGCGGGGGGGCTAGCACAGATACGCAGTATTTT	.	TRBD2	TRBV5-1	TRBJ2-3
CASSYLGSDIYTQYF	TGTGCCAGCAGTTACTTGGGCTCTGACATTTATACGCAGTATTTT	.	.	TRBV6-2/TRBV6-3	TRBJ2-3
CASPGDPRLAEYTDAQYF	TGTGCCAGCCCCGGCGATCCAAGACTAGCGGAGTACACAGATGCGCAGTATTTT	.	TRBD2	TRBV12-3/TRBV12-4	TRBJ2-3
CASSYSIGQDGSGPQPQHF	TGTGCCAGCAGTTACTCGATTGGCCAGGATGGATCGGGGCCTCAGCCCCAGCATTTT	.	.	TRBV6-5	TRBJ1-5